A selection of T cell receptor beta chains follows, all from one sample in a study of Ad26.COV2.S vaccination and SARS-CoV-2 variants. The data were produced by immunoSEQ multiplex PCR, yet TCRdb's version contains in-frame clones alone and is incomplete. The table records roughly 700,000 clones, around 92% of them present only once. This specimen was peripheral blood, taken in a trial of Ad26.COV2.S vaccine versus placebo. All receptors derive from a person between 18 and 59 years old who received the Ad26.COV2.S COVID-19 vaccine or a placebo. CDR3s include the opening cysteine and the closing phenylalanine or tryptophan. Each record gives: J gene, clone size, V gene, D gene, CDR3 DNA, CDR3 protein. A D gene is named only where the DNA matches it firmly. Clone size is shown for a subset of rows, as once, few, many or a class of expanded clone.

j_call: TRBJ2-2
clone_size: .
v_call: TRBV19
d_call: TRBD1
cdr3_nt: TGTGCCAGTAGTATTTTAGGGGGCTTGAACACCGGGGAGCTGTTTTTT
cdr3_aa: CASSILGGLNTGELFF

j_call: TRBJ1-5
clone_size: .
v_call: TRBV6-2/TRBV6-3
d_call: .
cdr3_nt: TGTGCCAGCAGTTGGGGCAGCAATCAGCCCCAGCATTTT
cdr3_aa: CASSWGSNQPQHF

j_call: TRBJ2-1
clone_size: .
v_call: TRBV30
d_call: TRBD2
cdr3_nt: TGTGCCTTCCTAGCGGGAACCGCGGATTACAATGAGCAGTTCTTC
cdr3_aa: CAFLAGTADYNEQFF

j_call: TRBJ2-3
clone_size: few
v_call: TRBV24-1
d_call: .
cdr3_nt: TGTGCCACCAGTGACCCCACCGAAGCTAAAAAATTTAGCACAGATACGCAGTATTTT
cdr3_aa: CATSDPTEAKKFSTDTQYF

j_call: TRBJ2-3
clone_size: .
v_call: TRBV12-3/TRBV12-4
d_call: .
cdr3_nt: TGTGCCAGCAGTTTCGGCGTCACAGATACGCAGTATTTT
cdr3_aa: CASSFGVTDTQYF

j_call: TRBJ2-2
clone_size: .
v_call: TRBV10-3
d_call: .
cdr3_nt: TGTGCCATCAGCGGAGCTTCGAGGACCGGGGAGCTGTTTTTT
cdr3_aa: CAISGASRTGELFF

j_call: TRBJ1-6
clone_size: .
v_call: TRBV4-1
d_call: .
cdr3_nt: TGCGCCAGCAGCCAGGGGAATTATTCACCCCTCCACTTT
cdr3_aa: CASSQGNYSPLHF

j_call: TRBJ2-1
clone_size: .
v_call: TRBV14
d_call: .
cdr3_nt: TGTGCCAGCAGCCAATTCTTTCCCTACAATGAGCAGTTCTTC
cdr3_aa: CASSQFFPYNEQFF

j_call: TRBJ2-1
clone_size: .
v_call: TRBV5-1
d_call: TRBD2
cdr3_nt: TGCGCCAGCAGCGATCCTAGCGGGATATTCAACAATGAGCAGTTCTTC
cdr3_aa: CASSDPSGIFNNEQFF

j_call: TRBJ1-1
clone_size: .
v_call: TRBV18
d_call: .
cdr3_nt: TGTGCCAGCTCACTGGAACAGATTTACACTGAAGCTTTCTTT
cdr3_aa: CASSLEQIYTEAFF

j_call: TRBJ2-1
clone_size: .
v_call: TRBV12-1
d_call: .
cdr3_nt: TGTGCCAGCAGCTTTAGCCAGGGAAGGTTCTTC
cdr3_aa: CASSFSQGRFF

j_call: TRBJ2-4
clone_size: .
v_call: TRBV2
d_call: TRBD1
cdr3_nt: TGTGCCAGCAGTGAACAGGGGGACATTCAGTACTTC
cdr3_aa: CASSEQGDIQYF

j_call: TRBJ1-1
clone_size: .
v_call: TRBV29-1
d_call: TRBD1
cdr3_nt: TGCAGCGTCGATCAGGGGGCCACTGAAGCTTTCTTT
cdr3_aa: CSVDQGATEAFF

j_call: TRBJ1-3
clone_size: .
v_call: TRBV30
d_call: .
cdr3_nt: TGTGCCTGGAGTGTACTAGGTGGGAACACCATATATTTT
cdr3_aa: CAWSVLGGNTIYF

j_call: TRBJ2-7
clone_size: .
v_call: TRBV5-6
d_call: .
cdr3_nt: TGTGCCAGCAGCCCAGGGAGGGGGTCCTACGAGCAGTACTTC
cdr3_aa: CASSPGRGSYEQYF

j_call: TRBJ1-2
clone_size: .
v_call: TRBV3-1/TRBV3-2
d_call: .
cdr3_nt: TGTGCCAGCAGCCAAGGGGACCTCTATGGCTACACCTTC
cdr3_aa: CASSQGDLYGYTF

j_call: TRBJ2-7
clone_size: once
v_call: TRBV6-2/TRBV6-3
d_call: .
cdr3_nt: TGTGCCAGCAGCCTCTACCTCTACGAGCAGTACTTC
cdr3_aa: CASSLYLYEQYF

j_call: TRBJ1-2
clone_size: once
v_call: TRBV6-6
d_call: .
cdr3_nt: TGTGCCAGCAGCAGCTTTCAGGGTGAAGGCTACACCTTC
cdr3_aa: CASSSFQGEGYTF

j_call: TRBJ1-2
clone_size: .
v_call: TRBV7-2
d_call: TRBD1
cdr3_nt: TGTGCCAGCAGCTTAGCTTGGACAGGGACCTATGGCTACACCTTC
cdr3_aa: CASSLAWTGTYGYTF

j_call: TRBJ2-1
clone_size: .
v_call: TRBV19
d_call: .
cdr3_nt: TGTGCCAGTAGTATAGGGGGCAACAATGAGCAGTTCTTC
cdr3_aa: CASSIGGNNEQFF

j_call: TRBJ2-1
clone_size: .
v_call: TRBV6-5
d_call: TRBD1
cdr3_nt: TGTGCCAGCAGTTCAAGACAGGGGCCGAATGAGCAGTTCTTC
cdr3_aa: CASSSRQGPNEQFF

j_call: TRBJ1-1
clone_size: .
v_call: TRBV30
d_call: TRBD1
cdr3_nt: TGTGCCTGGAGTGGGGACAGGGAAGCTTTCTTT
cdr3_aa: CAWSGDREAFF

j_call: TRBJ2-1
clone_size: .
v_call: TRBV11-3
d_call: TRBD2
cdr3_nt: TGTGCCAGCAGCATACTAGCGGGAGGGGAGCAGTTCTTC
cdr3_aa: CASSILAGGEQFF

j_call: TRBJ2-1
clone_size: .
v_call: TRBV7-3
d_call: TRBD2
cdr3_nt: TGTGCCAGCAGCTTAAGCGGGGGATTTTACAATGAGCAGTTCTTC
cdr3_aa: CASSLSGGFYNEQFF

j_call: TRBJ2-7
clone_size: .
v_call: TRBV3-1/TRBV3-2
d_call: .
cdr3_nt: TGTGCCAGCCGACTTGCCAGCTCCTACGAGCAGTACTTC
cdr3_aa: CASRLASSYEQYF

j_call: TRBJ1-2
clone_size: few
v_call: TRBV10-3
d_call: .
cdr3_nt: TGTGCCATCAGTGGGGAGACAGAACTCTACACCTTC
cdr3_aa: CAISGETELYTF

j_call: TRBJ2-1
clone_size: .
v_call: TRBV2
d_call: TRBD2
cdr3_nt: TGTGCCAGCGGTCGGGCTAGCGGGAGGACCGATGAGCAGTTCTTC
cdr3_aa: CASGRASGRTDEQFF

j_call: TRBJ1-5
clone_size: .
v_call: TRBV6-6
d_call: .
cdr3_nt: TGTGCCAGCAGACCCGGGGCTAGCAATCAGCCCCAGCATTTT
cdr3_aa: CASRPGASNQPQHF

j_call: TRBJ2-1
clone_size: .
v_call: TRBV11-2
d_call: TRBD1
cdr3_nt: TGTGCCAGCAGCTCCGGACAGGGGCTAGCTTCCTACAATGAGCAGTTCTTC
cdr3_aa: CASSSGQGLASYNEQFF

j_call: TRBJ1-2
clone_size: .
v_call: TRBV18
d_call: .
cdr3_nt: TGTGCCAGCTCACCCATTACGAGGAGGGAAAAGTCTAACTATGGCTACACCTTC
cdr3_aa: CASSPITRREKSNYGYTF

j_call: TRBJ2-5
clone_size: .
v_call: TRBV24-1
d_call: TRBD2
cdr3_nt: TGTGCCACCAGTGTGGGACTAGCGGGACAAGAGACCCAGTACTTC
cdr3_aa: CATSVGLAGQETQYF

j_call: TRBJ1-1
clone_size: .
v_call: TRBV19
d_call: .
cdr3_nt: TGTGCCAGTAGTATCACGGCGTTGGTTAACACTGAAGCTTTCTTT
cdr3_aa: CASSITALVNTEAFF

j_call: TRBJ2-1
clone_size: .
v_call: TRBV5-1
d_call: .
cdr3_nt: TGCGCCAGCAGCTTTAGGGGTATCACCTCCTACAATGAGCAGTTCTTC
cdr3_aa: CASSFRGITSYNEQFF

j_call: TRBJ2-1
clone_size: .
v_call: TRBV15
d_call: TRBD2
cdr3_nt: TGTGCCACCAGCAGAGATAGCGGGAGGGCCTACAATGAGCAGTTCTTC
cdr3_aa: CATSRDSGRAYNEQFF

j_call: TRBJ1-1
clone_size: .
v_call: TRBV7-6
d_call: TRBD1
cdr3_nt: TGTGCCAGCAGCCCTAGGGACAGGGGTATTACTGAAGCTTTCTTT
cdr3_aa: CASSPRDRGITEAFF

j_call: TRBJ2-1
clone_size: .
v_call: TRBV27
d_call: TRBD2
cdr3_nt: TGTGCCAGCACCAACCGTGGGACTAGCGGGAGGGAGCAGTTCTTC
cdr3_aa: CASTNRGTSGREQFF

j_call: TRBJ1-2
clone_size: .
v_call: TRBV28
d_call: .
cdr3_nt: TGTGCCAGCAACCCCGCCTCTAACTATGGCTACACCTTC
cdr3_aa: CASNPASNYGYTF

j_call: TRBJ1-1
clone_size: .
v_call: TRBV30
d_call: .
cdr3_nt: TGTGCCTGGATGAGACAGAGCAACACTGAAGCTTTCTTT
cdr3_aa: CAWMRQSNTEAFF

j_call: TRBJ1-5
clone_size: .
v_call: TRBV7-8
d_call: TRBD1
cdr3_nt: TGTGCCAGCAGCTTAGGGACAGGGGGCGGTCAGCCCCAGCATTTT
cdr3_aa: CASSLGTGGGQPQHF

j_call: TRBJ1-2
clone_size: .
v_call: TRBV6-6
d_call: .
cdr3_nt: TGTGCCAGCACTACCCCGGTACAGATACACTATGGCTACACCTTC
cdr3_aa: CASTTPVQIHYGYTF

j_call: TRBJ1-4
clone_size: .
v_call: TRBV7-2
d_call: TRBD1
cdr3_nt: TGTGCCAGCAGCTTTAACAGGGGGGAAAAACTGTTTTTT
cdr3_aa: CASSFNRGEKLFF

j_call: TRBJ1-1
clone_size: .
v_call: TRBV6-1
d_call: .
cdr3_nt: TGTGCCAGCAGTGAACTTGACAGGCACACTGAAGCTTTCTTT
cdr3_aa: CASSELDRHTEAFF

j_call: TRBJ1-4
clone_size: .
v_call: TRBV5-6
d_call: .
cdr3_nt: TGTGCCAGCAGCTTGCAAGGGGCAGGTGAAAAACTGTTTTTT
cdr3_aa: CASSLQGAGEKLFF

j_call: TRBJ2-1
clone_size: .
v_call: TRBV7-6
d_call: TRBD1
cdr3_nt: TGTGCCAGCAGCTCGGTCAGGGGGTCGTCCTACAATGAGCAGTTCTTC
cdr3_aa: CASSSVRGSSYNEQFF

j_call: TRBJ2-1
clone_size: .
v_call: TRBV6-1
d_call: .
cdr3_nt: TGTGCCAGCAGTGAATACATTGTAACAGAGAGGCGGAATGAGCAGTTCTTC
cdr3_aa: CASSEYIVTERRNEQFF

j_call: TRBJ2-7
clone_size: once
v_call: TRBV20-1
d_call: .
cdr3_nt: TGCAGTGCTAGAGACAGTGTGCAGTACTTC
cdr3_aa: CSARDSVQYF

j_call: TRBJ1-5
clone_size: few
v_call: TRBV6-2/TRBV6-3
d_call: .
cdr3_nt: TGTGCCAGCAGTTTCCATTCCGGGCAAGGCAATCAGCCCCAGCATTTT
cdr3_aa: CASSFHSGQGNQPQHF

j_call: TRBJ1-2
clone_size: few
v_call: TRBV30
d_call: .
cdr3_nt: TGTGCCTGGAGTGAGGGGACCGACTATGGCTACACCTTC
cdr3_aa: CAWSEGTDYGYTF

j_call: TRBJ1-3
clone_size: few
v_call: TRBV2
d_call: .
cdr3_nt: TGTGCCAGCAGTGAATCAATAGTGCCACCTGGAAACACCATATATTTT
cdr3_aa: CASSESIVPPGNTIYF

j_call: TRBJ1-1
clone_size: .
v_call: TRBV4-1
d_call: TRBD1
cdr3_nt: TGCGCCAGCAGCCCTTGGACAGGGCTTAACACTGAAGCTTTCTTT
cdr3_aa: CASSPWTGLNTEAFF

j_call: TRBJ1-3
clone_size: once
v_call: TRBV23-1
d_call: .
cdr3_nt: TGCGCCAGCAGTCAATTCCCAATTTTCTCTGGAAACACCATATATTTT
cdr3_aa: CASSQFPIFSGNTIYF

j_call: TRBJ2-5
clone_size: .
v_call: TRBV7-9
d_call: .
cdr3_nt: TGTGCCAGCAGCCTACAGGGTCTGGATGGAGAGACCCAGTACTTC
cdr3_aa: CASSLQGLDGETQYF

j_call: TRBJ1-2
clone_size: .
v_call: TRBV6-5
d_call: .
cdr3_nt: TGTGCCAGCCTAAGAGGGGCAGGGAGTAGTTATGGCTACACCTTC
cdr3_aa: CASLRGAGSSYGYTF